This passage covers 25 T cell receptor beta chains from one sample sequenced in a study of cytomegalovirus exposure and HLA in healthy donors. The PCR made use of 60 Vbeta and 13 Jbeta primers. This table comes from immunoSEQ multiplex PCR, and its TCRdb copy is limited to in-frame clones, with some not included. The table has more than 90,000 clones, about four fifths seen once; the top ten hold about a fifth. Material: PBMCs. The receptors come from a man in his thirties or forties in good health and CMV-seropositive.

This chain joins TRBV5-6 and TRBJ1-1; 8 bases match TRBD1. The length of the CDR3 is 17 residues. Germline V gene data show CDR1 as SGHDT and CDR2 as YYEEEE. V shed 1 base and J 5 bases; nucleotides not matched to a gene: 13. The CDR3 protein is CASSLRYGTGAGTEAFF. The DNA of the CDR3 is TGTGCCAGCAGCTTGAGGTACGGGACAGGCGCGGGGACTGAAGCTTTCTTT.

This chain joins TRBV5-1 and TRBJ2-1; D possibly corresponds to TRBD2 (6 bases). The CDR3 consists of 15 residues. CDR1 and CDR2 (germline): SGHRS, YFSETQ. V lost 0 bases and J lost 0, with 7 bases in between. The CDR3 sequence is CASSLVGSSYNEQFF. CDR3 DNA sequence: TGCGCCAGCAGCTTGGTCGGGAGCTCCTACAATGAGCAGTTCTTC.

The chain is built from TRBV6-5 and TRBJ1-1; a weak D match, TRBD1 (5 bases). CDR1 is MNHEY and CDR2 is SVGAGI in the germline V gene. The V and J ends lost 10 bases and 11 bases respectively, with 17 bases between them. The CDR3 totals 11 residues. CDR3 loop: CAISVGLGAFF. The CDR3 nucleotides read TGTGCCATCTCGGTGGGACTCGGGGCTTTCTTT.

This clone was seen just once. This chain connects TRBV11-2 to TRBJ2-3; possibly TRBD2 for D (5 bases). This CDR3 has 14 amino acids. Between the trimmed V and J ends, which lost 3 bases and 8 bases, there was a span of 15 bases. Germline CDR1 SGHAT, CDR2 FQNNGV. The DNA of the CDR3 is TGTGCCAGCAGCTTTAGGCCGGCTCGGGGTACGCAGTATTTT. This encodes CASSFRPARGTQYF.

The chain links TRBV10-3 to TRBJ1-4; D is undetermined. CDR1 ENHRY and CDR2 SYGVKD come from the germline V gene. Trimming cost V 4 bases and J 8 bases, with 11 bases left between them. The CDR3 has 13 residues. CDR3 residues: CAISVTGGEKLFF. CDR3 nucleotides: TGTGCCATCAGTGTGACGGGAGGGGAAAAACTGTTTTTT.

The rearrangement links TRBV5-5 to TRBJ2-7, with a weak D call TRBD1 (6 bases). This CDR3 spans 14 amino acids. V lost 5 bases to trimming and J lost 0 bases, with 12 bases between them. Germline-derived CDR1 and CDR2 are SGHKS and YYEKEE (reference sequence). The chain's CDR3 is CASREWTASYEQYV. CDR3 coding DNA: TGTGCCAGCAGGGAATGGACAGCCTCCTACGAGCAGTACGTC.

The genes are TRBV11-3 and TRBJ2-1; 9 bases map to TRBD2. This CDR3 spans 17 amino acids. The germline gives CDR1 SGHNT, CDR2 YENEEA. Losses at the gene ends were 8 bases for V and 0 bases for J; bases not matched to a gene: 11. CDR3 protein: CASGGASGASSYNEQFF. DNA for the CDR3: TGTGCCAGCGGTGGGGCTAGCGGGGCGAGCTCCTACAATGAGCAGTTCTTC.

The rearrangement joins TRBV10-1 to TRBJ2-1, with unresolved D. The V and J ends lost 4 bases and 0 bases respectively, with 13 bases between them. The V gene's germline CDR1 is WNHNN and CDR2 SYGVQD (reference sequence). The CDR3 is 16 residues long. Written as DNA, the CDR3 is TGCGCCAGCAGTGGGGCCTTCTCTGGCTCCTACAATGAGCAGTTCTTC. Its translation is CASSGAFSGSYNEQFF.

The chain combines TRBV5-1 with TRBJ1-2; D possibly corresponds to TRBD1 (5 bases). CDR1 and CDR2 (germline): SGHRS, YFSETQ. This CDR3 comprises 15 residues. V was cut by 4 bases and J by 0 bases, with 13 bases left in between. The CDR3 sequence is CASSPGGGANYGYTF. CDR3 in DNA: TGCGCCAGCAGCCCTGGGGGGGGTGCTAACTATGGCTACACCTTC. Complete variable domain (other parts from reference TRBV5-1 and TRBJ1-2): KAGVTQTPRYLIKTRGQQVTLSCSPISGHRSVSWYQQTPGQGLQFLFEYFSETQRNKGNFPGRFSGRQFSNSRSEMNVSTLELGDSALYLCASSPGGGANYGYTFGSGTRLTVV.

V is TRBV27 and J is TRBJ2-2; 13 bases fit TRBD2. Germline loops: CDR1 MNHEY, CDR2 SMNVEV (reference sequence). This CDR3 is built from 17 residues. Trimming removed 4 bases from V and 4 bases from J; junction bases left unmatched: 6. CDR3 protein: CASSWTSGRGGTGELFF. The CDR3, as DNA: TGTGCCAGCAGTTGGACTAGCGGGAGAGGTGGCACCGGGGAGCTGTTTTTT.

The chain carries TRBV19 and TRBJ1-5, with 7 bases matching TRBD1. Unmatched junction bases numbered 7, after V lost 7 bases and J lost 4 bases. Germline values: CDR1 LNHDA, CDR2 SQIVND (reference sequence). The CDR3 covers 14 residues. This chain's CDR3 is CASTGQVGNQPQHF. The CDR3 coding sequence is TGTGCCAGTACCGGACAGGTGGGAAATCAGCCCCAGCATTTT.

The chain employs TRBV6-6 and TRBJ2-7, with 8 bases lining up with TRBD1. The CDR3 has 14 amino acids. V lost 6 bases and J lost 6; bases outside the gene matches: 10. Germline V CDR1 and CDR2: MNHNY, SVGAGI (reference sequence). CDR3 coding DNA: TGTGCCAGCAGAGACCCGGGACAGGATTTCGAGCAGTACTTC. As protein: CASRDPGQDFEQYF.

This chain uses TRBV7-3 with TRBJ1-1, with 7 bases that match TRBD1. The CDR3 is 15 amino acids. Germline V gene sequence: CDR1 SGHTA, CDR2 FQGTGA. The V gene end was trimmed by 5 bases and the J gene end by 3 bases; junction bases not matched to a gene: 9. Here the CDR3 reads CASSLNPQGYTEAFF. As DNA, the CDR3 is TGTGCCAGCAGCCTCAACCCACAGGGGTACACTGAAGCTTTCTTT.

This clone was observed a few times. The chain is built from TRBV5-1 and TRBJ1-4, with a possible D match to TRBD1 (5 bases). Trimming left V 4 bases short and J 8 bases short, with 21 bases between. CDR3 size: 16 residues. Germline CDR1 and CDR2: SGHRS and YFSETQ. The CDR3 bases are TGCGCCAGCAGCGGAGGGACTTTATTCGGTATCGAAAAACTGTTTTTT. It encodes CASSGGTLFGIEKLFF. The variable domain in full, completed from reference TRBV5-1 and TRBJ1-4, reads KAGVTQTPRYLIKTRGQQVTLSCSPISGHRSVSWYQQTPGQGLQFLFEYFSETQRNKGNFPGRFSGRQFSNSRSEMNVSTLELGDSALYLCASSGGTLFGIEKLFFGSGTQLSVL.

The chain employs TRBV9 and TRBJ2-7; D gene unclear. The length of the CDR3 is 14 residues. From germline, CDR1 is SGDLS and CDR2 YYNGEE. V was trimmed by 1 base and J by 1 base, leaving 9 bases between them. Here the CDR3 reads CASSVNLRSYEQYV. The CDR3 nucleotides read TGTGCCAGCAGCGTAAATTTGCGGTCCTACGAGCAGTACGTC.

The rearrangement links TRBV7-9 to TRBJ1-1, with D perhaps matching TRBD1 (6 bases). This CDR3 region has 14 residues. Germline-derived CDR1 and CDR2 are SEHNR and FQNEAQ (reference sequence). V lost 5 bases, J lost 4 bases, and 14 bases lay in between. CDR3 DNA sequence: TGTGCCAGCAGCCCAGGGGAGTCGGGCACTGAAGCTTTCTTT. Translating it yields CASSPGESGTEAFF.

This chain joins TRBV2 and TRBJ2-2; the match to TRBD2 covers 8 bases. J gave up 2 bases and V 4 bases, and 9 bases lay outside the gene matches. The CDR3 loop spans 17 amino acids. From germline, CDR1 is SNHLY and CDR2 FYNNEI. DNA of the CDR3: TGTGCCAGCAGTGTTATTAGCGGGAATGTTAACACCGGGGAGCTGTTTTTT. Amino acids: CASSVISGNVNTGELFF.

The CDR3 protein is CASRGRAGGPTDTQYF. CDR3 coding DNA: TGTGCCAGCCGAGGGCGAGCGGGAGGGCCGACAGATACGCAGTATTTT. This chain connects TRBV19 to TRBJ2-3; 10 nucleotides agree with TRBD2. V was clipped by 9 bases and J by 3 bases; unmatched bases: 12. The CDR3 is made up of 16 amino acids. CDR1 and CDR2 from the germline V gene are LNHDA and SQIVND (reference sequence).

This clone was counted once. The chain recombines TRBV4-1 with TRBJ2-3; 7 nucleotides align to TRBD2. The CDR3 has 13 residues. Trimming at V came to 6 bases and at J to 4 bases, leaving 4 bases not matched to a gene. CDR1 and CDR2 from the germline V gene are MGHRA and YSYEKL. CDR3 residues: CASSRGGPDTQYF. In DNA form, the CDR3 reads TGCGCCAGCAGTCGCGGGGGACCAGATACGCAGTATTTT.

This chain links TRBV4-1 with TRBJ1-5, with 7 bases identical to TRBD1. Germline CDR1 and CDR2: MGHRA and YSYEKL. The CDR3 spans 17 residues. The V and J ends lost 4 bases and 4 bases, in that order; junction bases with no gene match: 13. CDR3 DNA sequence: TGCGCCAGCAGCCTGAAGGGTTCGGGGACAGAGAATCAGCCCCAGCATTTT. Translating gives CASSLKGSGTENQPQHF.

The rearrangement links TRBV27 to TRBJ1-1; no clear D gene. The V gene lost 4 bases and the J gene lost 4 bases, with 13 bases spanning the gap. The CDR3 extends over 14 amino acids. Per germline, CDR1 MNHEY and CDR2 SMNVEV (reference sequence). CDR3 nucleotides: TGTGCCAGCAGTTGGTCCCATCTAGGCACTGAAGCTTTCTTT. Protein product: CASSWSHLGTEAFF.

The chain recombines TRBV9 with TRBJ2-7, with D uncertain. From germline, CDR1 is SGDLS and CDR2 YYNGEE. This CDR3 region has 13 residues. Between the trimmed V and J ends, which lost 2 bases and 1 base, there was a span of 7 bases. DNA of the CDR3: TGTGCCAGCAGCGTCTACGGGTCCTACGAGCAGTACTTC. Translated: CASSVYGSYEQYF.

The gene calls are TRBV18 and TRBJ2-5; no clear D gene. V lost 4 bases, J lost 1 base, and 4 bases lay in between. Germline CDR1 KGHSH, CDR2 LQKENI. The CDR3 sequence is 12 residues long. This chain's CDR3 is CASSLIQETQYF. In DNA, the CDR3 is TGTGCCAGCTCACTCATCCAAGAGACCCAGTACTTC. The full variable domain, in which reference TRBV18 and TRBJ2-5 provide the parts outside the CDR3, is NAGVMQNPRHLVRRRGQEARLRCSPMKGHSHVYWYRQLPEEGLKFMVYLQKENIIDESGMPKERFSAEFPKEGPSILRIQQVVRGDSAAYFCASSLIQETQYFGPGTRLLVL.

V usage is TRBV7-6 and J usage is TRBJ2-3, with 9 bases lining up with TRBD2. Germline CDR1 and CDR2: SGHVS and FNYEAQ. This CDR3 has 15 amino acids. Trimming took 0 bases from V and 5 from J; bases not matched to a gene: 3. The CDR3 loop reads CASSLAGLALDTQYF. CDR3 in DNA: TGTGCCAGCAGCTTAGCCGGACTAGCGCTAGATACGCAGTATTTT. Filled out from reference TRBV7-6 and TRBJ2-3, the complete variable domain reads GAGVSQSPRYKVTKRGQDVALRCDPISGHVSLYWYRQALGQGPEFLTYFNYEAQQDKSGLPNDRFSAERPEGSISTLTIQRTEQRDSAMYRCASSLAGLALDTQYFGPGTRLTVL.

This clone was seen just once. The J gene is TRBJ1-2, the V gene TRBV11-2; 9 nucleotides align to TRBD1. Trimming at V came to 2 bases and at J to 4 bases, leaving 5 bases not matched to a gene. The CDR3 sequence is 15 residues long. Germline values: CDR1 SGHAT, CDR2 FQNNGV. This CDR3 is CASSLPGQGSYGYTF. DNA of the CDR3: TGTGCCAGCAGCTTACCGGGACAGGGATCCTATGGCTACACCTTC.